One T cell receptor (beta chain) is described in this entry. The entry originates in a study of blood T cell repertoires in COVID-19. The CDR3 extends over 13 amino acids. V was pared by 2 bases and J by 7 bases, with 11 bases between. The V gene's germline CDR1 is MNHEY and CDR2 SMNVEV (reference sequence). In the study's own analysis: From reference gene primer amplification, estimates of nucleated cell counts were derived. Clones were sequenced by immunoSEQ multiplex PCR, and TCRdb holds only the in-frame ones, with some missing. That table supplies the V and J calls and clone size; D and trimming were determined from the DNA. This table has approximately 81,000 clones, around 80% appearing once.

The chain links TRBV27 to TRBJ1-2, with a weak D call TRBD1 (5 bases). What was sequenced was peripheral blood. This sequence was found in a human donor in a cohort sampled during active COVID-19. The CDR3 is CASSLGRQGGYTF. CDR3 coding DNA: TGTGCCAGCAGTTTAGGGAGGCAGGGTGGCTACACCTTC.